This note documents a single T cell receptor beta chain sequence. This clone was seen just once. This clone's antigen is unknown. Nothing much larger sits one base from this clone, and base qualities are not available. The CDR3 goes from the cysteine to the phenylalanine over 16 residues. Solely the CDR3 DNA is kept, with 48 bases framed from the first base. The immunoSEQ Assay was used to sequence TCR beta CDR3 regions from DNA. The paper's processing steps were these. T cell density was computed as TCR beta template counts normalized to usable DNA estimated by amplifying housekeeping genes. Using the preseqR package, richness was estimated by extrapolating to 120,000 templates for tissue samples and 400,000 templates for PBMC samples. Clonality was defined by subtracting Pielou's evenness from one. Differential abundance testing on productive amino-acid clonotypes, with a minimum total count of 5 and an alpha of 0.1, was used to identify tissue-enriched TCRs. Repertoire overlap between compartments was quantified with the Jaccard Index and Morisita Overlap Index. GLIPH clustered TCR beta CDR3s with public tetramer-defined viral CDR3s; viral motifs required at least three viral sequences plus V-gene enrichment. Imported from immuneACCESS, the table was reduced by TCRdb to in-frame sequences with V and J called. These copies leave out some clones; in studies compared against another copy, an unresolved V gene accounts for under half, and the cause of the remainder is not known. V and J calls plus clone size are reproduced from that table; the DNA served to infer D and trimming. Counted in this sample were about 48,000 clones; 77% of them appeared once. Of the sample, less than 20% falls within the top ten clones.

The source of the sample is a study of T cells in localized non-small cell lung cancer (dated by TCRdb to 2020 to 2022). Looking at the study overall: The study examined T cell repertoires in under 300 patients with early-stage NSCLC and compared tumors with uninvolved tumor-adjacent lungs. The mean age of the NSCLC patients was about 67 years, with 130 or so men and 95 to 110 women. The cohort was made up of approximately 250 treatment-naive NSCLC patients whose localized lung tumors had been resected.

At diagnosis, peripheral blood, uninvolved tumor-adjacent lung and tumor were collected and were preserved as a mix of fresh-frozen and FFPE material. For TCR repertoire profiling, the blood samples were analyzed as peripheral blood mononuclear cells. The study at large found these results: Longer overall survival was associated with higher T cell density in blood, whereas shorter survival was associated with higher clonality in adjacent lung. The highest T cell clonality was observed in uninvolved tumor-adjacent lung, where clonality exceeded that of tumor, suggesting that antigenic responses were more focused in uninvolved tumor-adjacent lung. Multi-region tumor sequencing was not performed, so intratumor heterogeneity could not be excluded. A median of around 57 of the top 100 tumor clones were detected in paired uninvolved adjacent lung, and 25 to 35 of these tumor clones were also found among the top 100 clones of the paired uninvolved adjacent lung. Because the study design was exploratory, TCR variables were selected using unadjusted p-values without false-discovery rate correction.

The material sequenced was peripheral blood, taken before any cancer treatment. This receptor was taken from a man aged 40 to 70 with stage I squamous cell lung carcinoma. The rearranged segments are TRBV21-1 and TRBJ2-3; the table names TRBD1, a call not compared with the DNA. TRBV21-1 is marked as a pseudogene. The nucleotide sequence reads as follows: TGTGCCAGCAGCAAGATAGGGGGTAAGGAGTCAGATACGCAGTATTTT. It codes for CASSKIGGKESDTQYF.